There are a few counts of the clone carrying this T cell receptor (beta chain). What it binds is not known. CDR3 length: 15 residues. The V gene end was trimmed by 0 bases and the J gene end by 2 bases; junction bases not matched to a gene: 4. Germline-derived CDR1 and CDR2 are SGDLS and YYNGEE. The table came from immunoSEQ multiplex PCR; TCRdb's copy has only in-frame clones and leaves some out. Of about 16,000 clones in the sample, 73% were seen once. These data come from a study of tumor-infiltrating lymphocytes in localized non-small cell lung cancer. General study results and limits: Only some patients had TCR sequencing, depending on available tissue.

Sequencing used lung tumor tissue. The genes are TRBV9 and TRBJ2-7, with 8 bases that match TRBD1. The TCR originated in a human donor with non-small cell lung cancer. CDR3 nucleotide sequence: TGTGCCAGCAGCGTAGGGCAGGGACAGGCCTACGAGCAGTACTTC. Protein product: CASSVGQGQAYEQYF.